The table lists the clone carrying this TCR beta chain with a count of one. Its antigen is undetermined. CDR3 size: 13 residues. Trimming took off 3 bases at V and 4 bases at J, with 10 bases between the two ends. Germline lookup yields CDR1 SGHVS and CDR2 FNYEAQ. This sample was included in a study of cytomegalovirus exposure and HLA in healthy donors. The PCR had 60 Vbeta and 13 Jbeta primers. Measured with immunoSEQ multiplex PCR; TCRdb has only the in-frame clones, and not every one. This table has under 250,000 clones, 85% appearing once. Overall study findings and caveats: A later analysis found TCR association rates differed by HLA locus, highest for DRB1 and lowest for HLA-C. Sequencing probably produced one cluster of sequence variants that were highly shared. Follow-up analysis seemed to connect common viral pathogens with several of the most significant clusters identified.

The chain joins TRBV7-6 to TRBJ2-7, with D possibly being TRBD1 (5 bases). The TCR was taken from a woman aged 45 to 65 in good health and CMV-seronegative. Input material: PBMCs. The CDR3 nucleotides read TGTGCCAGCAGCTTGAACAGGCAGTACGAGCAGTACTTC. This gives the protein CASSLNRQYEQYF. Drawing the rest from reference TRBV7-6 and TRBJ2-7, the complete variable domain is GAGVSQSPRYKVTKRGQDVALRCDPISGHVSLYWYRQALGQGPEFLTYFNYEAQQDKSGLPNDRFSAERPEGSISTLTIQRTEQRDSAMYRCASSLNRQYEQYFGPGTRLTVT.